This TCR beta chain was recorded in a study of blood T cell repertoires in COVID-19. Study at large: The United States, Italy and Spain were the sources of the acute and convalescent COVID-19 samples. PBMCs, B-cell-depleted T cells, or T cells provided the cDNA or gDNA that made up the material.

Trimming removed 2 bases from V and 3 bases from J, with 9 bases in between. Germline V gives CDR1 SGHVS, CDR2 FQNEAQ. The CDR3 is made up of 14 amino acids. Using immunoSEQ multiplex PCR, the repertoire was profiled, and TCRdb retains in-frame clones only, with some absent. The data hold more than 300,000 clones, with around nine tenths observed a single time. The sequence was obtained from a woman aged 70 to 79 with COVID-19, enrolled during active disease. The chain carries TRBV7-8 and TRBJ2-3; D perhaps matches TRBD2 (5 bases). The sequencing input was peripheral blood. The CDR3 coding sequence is TGTGCCAGCAGCTTACCCCGGGAAACAGATACGCAGTATTTT. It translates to CASSLPRETDTQYF.